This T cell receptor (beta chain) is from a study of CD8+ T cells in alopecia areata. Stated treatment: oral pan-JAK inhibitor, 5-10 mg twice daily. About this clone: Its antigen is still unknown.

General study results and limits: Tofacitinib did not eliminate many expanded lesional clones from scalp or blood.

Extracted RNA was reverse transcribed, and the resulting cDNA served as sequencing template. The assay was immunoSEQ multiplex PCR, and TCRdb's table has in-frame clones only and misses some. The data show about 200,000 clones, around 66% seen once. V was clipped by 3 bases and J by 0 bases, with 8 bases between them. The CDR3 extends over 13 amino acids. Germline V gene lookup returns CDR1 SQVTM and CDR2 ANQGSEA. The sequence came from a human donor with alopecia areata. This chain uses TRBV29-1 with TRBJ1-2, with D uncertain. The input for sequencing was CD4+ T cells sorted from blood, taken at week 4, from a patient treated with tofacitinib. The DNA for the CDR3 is TGCAGCGTTGAGCAGTCGCCTAACTATGGCTACACCTTC. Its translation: CSVEQSPNYGYTF.